This T cell receptor beta chain originates from a study of tissue T cells after allogeneic stem cell transplantation. Study findings and constraints: Anatomically similar tissues had similar TCR repertoires within each patient. Sampling depth was limited, and the cohort was small and clinically varied. Only a limited share of tissue TCRs appeared in blood or spleen. Some tissue clones might be persisting host cells; their alloreactivity or antigen specificity was not determined.

Sequencing used immunoSEQ multiplex PCR; TCRdb keeps in-frame clones, though not all of them. The table has 45,000 to 50,000 clones, over 65% seen once; the top ten hold roughly 0.77%. Concerning this clone: The antigen is not known. Mouse germline and gene names are used. The CDR3 is cut off 1 residue early in the read; its end comes from the germline J gene. This sample also contains other DNA sequences that code for the same CDR3.

V lost 3 bases and J 0 bases, leaving 2 bases between the germline ends. The germline V gene encodes CDR1 SGHSN and CDR2 HYEKVE. The CDR3 contains 11 residues. Material for sequencing was sorted cells pooled from one or two spleens. This clonotype was obtained from a pool of C57BL/6 mice in good health. This chain uses TRBV12-1 with TRBJ2-7; D remains unclear. The covered CDR3 bases are TGTGCCAGCTCTAGCTCCTATGAACAGTAC. Its protein product is CASSSSYEQY. The full-length CDR3 reads as CASSSSYEQYF.